These 7 T cell receptor beta chains share one sample of origin, sequenced in a study of CD8 T cell repertoires and HIV-1 epitope variants. No antigen is known for these receptors. Clones were read by immunoSEQ multiplex PCR, and TCRdb kept only the in-frame ones, dropping some. The data show under 6,500 clones, approximately 73% seen once. Sample: cultured CD8+ T cells derived from PBMCs. These receptors were collected from a male donor with HIV.

The chain uses TRBV6-6 and TRBJ2-5; D not certain. From germline, CDR1 is MNHNY and CDR2 SVGAGI (reference sequence). Trimming shortened V by 5 bases and J by 0 bases, and 1 base separated the two germline ends. The CDR3 runs 11 residues. Here the CDR3 reads CASSNQETQYF. The CDR3 DNA reads TGTGCCAGCAGTAACCAAGAGACCCAGTACTTC.

As DNA, the CDR3 is TGTGCCAGCAGCTTCGGACAGCGATTCTACGAGCAGTACTTC. Protein sequence: CASSFGQRFYEQYF. The V gene is TRBV7-8, the J gene TRBJ2-7; TRBD1 is a possible D gene (6 bases). Per the germline V gene, CDR1 is SGHVS and CDR2 is FQNEAQ. This CDR3 has 14 amino acids. Trimming took 3 bases from V and 3 from J, leaving 12 bases between them. The full variable domain, its missing parts supplied by reference TRBV7-8 and TRBJ2-7, is GAGVSQSPRYKVAKRGQDVALRCDPISGHVSLFWYQQALGQGPEFLTYFQNEAQLDKSGLPSDRFFAERPEGSVSTLKIQRTQQEDSAVYLCASSFGQRFYEQYFGPGTRLTVT.

The chain couples TRBV7-9 to TRBJ2-2; D is ambiguous. CDR1 and CDR2 (germline): SEHNR, FQNEAQ (reference sequence). V lost 3 bases to trimming and J lost 1 base, with 6 bases between them. The CDR3 runs 14 residues. CDR3 sequence: CASSFRGNTGELFF. CDR3 nucleotide sequence: TGTGCCAGCAGCTTTCGCGGGAACACCGGGGAGCTGTTTTTT.

The chain links TRBV13 to TRBJ2-7; no clear D gene. The length of the CDR3 is 14 residues. Trimming removed 4 bases at V and 0 bases at J, with 10 bases between. CDR1 is PRHDT and CDR2 is FYEKMQ in the germline V gene (reference sequence). CDR3 sequence: CASSSSESSYEQYF. The DNA for the CDR3 is TGTGCCAGCAGCTCCTCCGAGAGCTCCTACGAGCAGTACTTC.

V and J are TRBV9 and TRBJ2-3, with 10 bases aligning to TRBD1. Trimming took 3 bases from V and 3 from J; bases not matched to a gene: 4. The germline V gene has CDR1 SGDLS and CDR2 YYNGEE. The CDR3 is made up of 15 amino acids. CDR3 protein: CASSARDRGTDTQYF. CDR3 bases: TGTGCCAGCAGCGCAAGGGACAGGGGTACAGATACGCAGTATTTT.

This clone has a handful of counts. The J gene is TRBJ1-1, the V gene TRBV13; D not certain. The CDR3 has 14 residues. Trimming left V 5 bases short and J 4 bases short, with 14 bases between. Germline lookup yields CDR1 PRHDT and CDR2 FYEKMQ (reference sequence). The CDR3: CASSPKRASTEAFF. The CDR3 coding sequence is TGTGCCAGCAGCCCCAAGAGGGCTTCCACTGAAGCTTTCTTT.

In this sample, this clone turned up a few times. The rearrangement joins TRBV27 to TRBJ2-5, with 7 bases matching TRBD2. The CDR3 contains 15 residues. The V gene end was trimmed by 2 bases and the J gene end by 4 bases; junction bases not matched to a gene: 7. CDR1 MNHEY and CDR2 SMNVEV come from the germline V gene (reference sequence). The CDR3: CASSLAGALGETQYF. CDR3 bases: TGTGCCAGCAGTTTAGCGGGAGCTTTGGGAGAGACCCAGTACTTC.